The clone carrying this TCR beta chain has only a few counts. Antigen specificity is unknown. The data were taken from a study of identical twins. Study outcomes and limitations: An excess of low generation probability was shown by twin-shared out-of-frame alpha sequences.

Each CDR3 protein is one row after TCRdb ran MiXCR on the 5' RACE reads. The sample lists about 700,000 distinct CDR3 sequences; 8.6% were seen once. The CDR3 covers 17 residues. Germline V gene data show CDR1 as KGHSH and CDR2 as LQKENI. V gave up 2 bases and J gave up 2 bases, with 17 bases separating them. In addition, the sample was reused for a study of yellow fever vaccine responses in identical twins.

Input material: PBMCs. The clonotype originates from a woman aged 18-29 years in good health. The chain carries TRBV18 and TRBJ2-3; D may be TRBD1 (5 bases). In DNA, the CDR3 is TGTGCCAGCTCACCATTACAGGCAGAACAACACACAGATACGCAGTATTTT. Residues: CASSPLQAEQHTDTQYF. Looking up the rest from reference TRBV18 and TRBJ2-3 gives the full variable domain: NAGVMQNPRHLVRRRGQEARLRCSPMKGHSHVYWYRQLPEEGLKFMVYLQKENIIDESGMPKERFSAEFPKEGPSILRIQQVVRGDSAAYFCASSPLQAEQHTDTQYFGPGTRLTVL.